Below, 2 T cell receptor beta chains from the same sample are listed, as sequenced in a study of cytomegalovirus exposure and HLA in healthy donors (dated by TCRdb to the late 2010s). To prepare the library, the immunoSEQ multiplex PCR assay was applied. A mixture of 60 forward primers for TCR Vbeta segments and 13 reverse primers for TCR Jbeta segments was used in the multiplex PCR. This is the immuneACCESS table as TCRdb keeps it, with only in-frame sequences that have V and J called. A part of the clones is gone; compared with another copy, unresolved V genes explain less than half, and the rest is unexplained. For this sample the table gives about 91,000 clones, of which more than 55% were detected only once. Roughly 2% of the sample is in the top ten clones. Sequencing was carried out using PBMCs. The origin of the receptors is a human donor in good health.

The chain combines TRBV4-1 with TRBJ1-4; TRBD1 matches at 8 bases. Germline assignment: CDR1 MGHRA and CDR2 YSYEKL. The V and J ends lost 2 bases and 8 bases, in that order; junction bases with no gene match: 10. The CDR3 has 16 amino acids. CDR3 coding DNA: TGCGCCAGCAGCCAATCCAGCGGACAGGGAAGCGAAAAACTGTTTTTT. Amino acids: CASSQSSGQGSEKLFF.

This clone was found a few times. The rearrangement joins TRBV30 to TRBJ2-7, with 9 bases that match TRBD1. Germline assignment: CDR1 GTSNPN and CDR2 SVGIG (reference sequence). The CDR3 covers 11 residues. J lost 4 bases, V lost 5 bases, and 0 bases had no gene match. The CDR3 loop reads CAWDRGYEQYF. The CDR3 DNA sequence: TGTGCCTGGGACAGGGGGTACGAGCAGTACTTC.